The present entry profiles one T cell receptor (beta chain) with its context. The antigen is unknown. Method: immunoSEQ multiplex PCR; TCRdb's copy keeps in-frame clones and lacks some. The repertoire includes around 51,000 clones, roughly 80% of them detected once, and under 5% sits in the top ten. The data belong to a study of T cells in tumors after PD-1 blockade. Study observations and caveats: Around 45% of tumor TCR clonotypes were also found in blood.

The sequence was collected from a human donor with basal cell carcinoma. Source: PBMCs, taken before anti-PD-1 treatment.

The CDR3 DNA follows: TGCGCCAGCAGCTTGGACAACTACGAGCAGTACTTC. Protein sequence: CASSLDNYEQYF. The rearrangement links TRBV5-1 to TRBJ2-7; D gene uncertain. V shed 0 bases and J shed 3 bases, with 4 bases lying between them. The CDR3 sequence is 12 residues long. Germline V CDR1 and CDR2: SGHRS, YFSETQ.